Listed below are T cell receptor beta chains from one sample, sequenced in a study. TCRdb re-called the 5' RACE reads with MiXCR, one entry per CDR3 protein. Of about 62,000 distinct CDR3 sequences in the sample, nearly 30% are singletons; the top ten hold around 2.5%. The sequenced sample consisted of tumor-infiltrating naive CD4+ T cells sorted from the breast tumor. The origin of the receptors is a female donor with breast cancer. Each CDR3 is given with its conserved first and last residue. The order of the fields is V gene, J gene, CDR3 length, CDR3 protein.

TRBV5-1	TRBJ1-3	15	CASSLAGGSGNTIYF
TRBV27	TRBJ1-6	15	CASSPGSTDTAPLHF
TRBV29-1	TRBJ1-1	11	CSVVGAREAFF
TRBV6-2/TRBV6-3	TRBJ2-3	12	CASSYSATSQYF
TRBV20-1	TRBJ1-2	16	CSARDLDGLQDYGYTF
TRBV5-1	TRBJ2-1	16	CASSLQNPSSYNEQFF
TRBV6-5	TRBJ1-2	14	CASRPGSPYYGYTF
TRBV7-2	TRBJ1-2	12	CASSLAGLGYTF
TRBV7-2	TRBJ2-1	15	CASSLATGSYNEQFF
TRBV20-1	TRBJ2-1	12	CSAKPSNHEQFF
TRBV7-2	TRBJ2-3	15	CASSFGQGVADTQYF
TRBV7-9	TRBJ1-1	13	CASSSSGGLGAFF
TRBV3-1	TRBJ1-5	15	CASSQDPGTNQPQHF
TRBV29-1	TRBJ1-2	14	CSVAASGGSSGYTF
TRBV4-2	TRBJ2-7	14	CASSRQQGGDEQYF
TRBV25-1	TRBJ1-1	12	CASSGGMAEAFF
TRBV30	TRBJ1-5	14	CAWSVPAGNQPQHF
TRBV27	TRBJ2-4	14	CASSSRDRAGIQYF
TRBV12-3/TRBV12-4	TRBJ2-3	15	CASGPPGLLTDTQYF
TRBV4-1	TRBJ2-1	14	CASSQGIEYNEQFF
TRBV29-1	TRBJ1-1	11	CSAGHNTEAFF
TRBV12-3/TRBV12-4	TRBJ1-1	14	CASRKRQVGTEAFF
TRBV7-2	TRBJ1-1	14	CASSLRGESTEAFF
TRBV7-2	TRBJ1-2	14	CASSLTEGAWGYTF
TRBV6-5	TRBJ2-7	14	CASSYSRQHYEQYF
TRBV25-1	TRBJ1-6	14	CASKSQLYNSPLHF
TRBV5-1	TRBJ2-7	17	CASSQGLAGASPYEQYF
TRBV28	TRBJ2-1	13	CASNDFGSGEQFF
TRBV3-1	TRBJ2-1	14	CASSQFSSSGTLFF
TRBV12-3/TRBV12-4	TRBJ2-1	13	CASSFRTYNEQFF
TRBV29-1	TRBJ2-6	14	CSVGLGQLSNVLTF
TRBV6-5	TRBJ2-1	15	CASSPNWGDYNEQFF
TRBV12-3/TRBV12-4	TRBJ2-2	13	CASSLSRDGELFF
TRBV4-1	TRBJ1-6	13	CASSSSGVSPLHF
TRBV7-2	TRBJ2-1	21	CASSLGVFKSFGTSGYNEQFF
TRBV27	TRBJ1-3	13	CASKQLSGNTIYF
TRBV12-3/TRBV12-4	TRBJ2-1	18	CASSWGGLAGNPLDEQFF
TRBV12-3/TRBV12-4	TRBJ1-3	13	CASREQGRNTIYF
TRBV7-3	TRBJ2-1	12	CASSTSYNEQFF
TRBV20-1	TRBJ2-1	16	CSARSGSGNNYNEQFF
TRBV12-3/TRBV12-4	TRBJ2-2	13	CASSPTGTGELFF
TRBV14	TRBJ1-1	15	CASSRVSGSDTEAFF
TRBV2	TRBJ1-1	14	CASRNSEMNTEAFF
TRBV27	TRBJ2-3	17	CASSLFSSGGFTDTQYF
TRBV12-3/TRBV12-4	TRBJ2-2	17	CASSRPGLAGETGELFF
TRBV5-5	TRBJ2-5	17	CASSTFSGRAVEETQYF
TRBV5-5	TRBJ1-1	16	CASSPGQAQLNTEAFF
TRBV9	TRBJ2-2	17	CASSAHSRPANTGELFF
TRBV9	TRBJ1-4	15	CASSSSGGEGEKLFF
TRBV6-5	TRBJ1-5	15	CASSIRVYSNQPQHF
TRBV10-3	TRBJ1-3	15	CAISLDSNSGNTIYF
TRBV28	TRBJ2-7	15	CASSLVGSLSYEQYF
TRBV4-2	TRBJ1-1	14	CASRDRGLGTEAFF
TRBV5-1	TRBJ2-2	15	CASSRGAGEVGELFF
TRBV6-6	TRBJ2-2	14	CASSLKDGTGELFF
TRBV3-1	TRBJ2-4	19	CASSQVAAATRLKGNIQYF
TRBV5-1	TRBJ2-1	15	CASSLGLAGANGQFF
TRBV4-3	TRBJ2-7	15	CASSQAATGSDEQYF
TRBV6-6	TRBJ1-2	13	CASSPVRDYGYTF
TRBV6-5	TRBJ1-3	16	CASSPQGSYAGNTIYF